The text below deals with one T cell receptor (beta chain). The CDR3 has 14 amino acids. Trimming took 6 bases from V and 5 from J; bases not matched to a gene: 6. The germline V gene encodes CDR1 SGHRS and CDR2 YFSETQ. This record comes from a study of blood T cell repertoires in COVID-19. The overall study: Samples representing acute and convalescent COVID-19 were sourced from the United States, Italy and Spain.

As handled by the study authors: Reference gene primer amplification yielded estimated nucleated cell counts. The protocol was immunoSEQ multiplex PCR, while the TCRdb copy is restricted to in-frame clones and leaves out a portion. The V and J calls and the clone size are those of that table, but D and trimming were determined from the DNA. This sample yields over 75,000 clones, of which about 90% are seen a single time; 4% to 4.5% belongs to the top ten. Those enrolled in Seattle joined during active infection and were followed longitudinally afterward. The chain joins TRBV5-1 to TRBJ1-1; TRBD1 aligns across 11 bases. This clonotype originated in a human donor with COVID-19, enrolled during active disease. The donor label of this sample is uncertain. The sequenced sample consisted of peripheral blood. CDR3 amino acids: CASTRTGGVTEAFF. DNA for the CDR3: TGCGCCAGCACCCGGACAGGGGGCGTGACTGAAGCTTTCTTT.